This T cell receptor beta chain derives from a study of control samples from healthy donors and cancer patients. Generated by immunoSEQ multiplex PCR, the TCRdb table keeps only in-frame clones and is missing some. Of about 130,000 clones listed, 80% to 95% are singletons. Germline CDR1 KGHSH, CDR2 LQKENI. The CDR3 consists of 15 residues. V was trimmed by 4 bases and J by 2 bases, leaving 14 bases between them. This TCR was recovered from a man between 18 and 35 years old in good health. The sample was blood. This chain uses TRBV18 with TRBJ2-5, with D maybe TRBD1 (6 bases). The CDR3 region is CASSRQQGTQETQYF. CDR3 DNA: TGTGCCAGCTCACGACAACAGGGTACACAAGAGACCCAGTACTTC.